This TCR beta chain was found in a study of cytomegalovirus exposure and HLA in healthy donors. Germline lookup yields CDR1 LNHDA and CDR2 SQIVND (reference sequence). The V gene end was trimmed by 3 bases and the J gene end by 3 bases; junction bases not matched to a gene: 17. This CDR3 has 20 residues. Primers included in the PCR were 60 Vbeta and 13 Jbeta primers. The method was immunoSEQ multiplex PCR; TCRdb's version includes in-frame clones alone and lacks a portion of them. Altogether 85,000 to 130,000 clones are present, approximately 81% being singletons, with the ten largest covering approximately 4.2%.

The sample comprised PBMCs. The chain recombines TRBV19 with TRBJ2-1, with 10 bases fitting TRBD2. This TCR came from a female donor in good health and CMV-seropositive. CDR3 loop: CASSIQSSGRWDPYYNEQFF. The CDR3 DNA follows: TGTGCCAGTAGTATCCAGTCTAGCGGGAGATGGGACCCTTACTACAATGAGCAGTTCTTC. Based on the CDR3 plus reference TRBV19 and TRBJ2-1, the full variable domain is DGGITQSPKYLFRKEGQNVTLSCEQNLNHDAMYWYRQDPGQGLRLIYYSQIVNDFQKGDIAEGYSVSREKKESFPLTVTSAQKNPTAFYLCASSIQSSGRWDPYYNEQFFGPGTRLTVL.